This T cell receptor beta chain was found in a study of glioma-infiltrating T cells after dendritic cell vaccination. The overall study: The vaccine used monocyte-derived dendritic cells pulsed overnight with autologous tumor lysate. Three intradermal dendritic cell vaccine injections were given every two weeks.

The PCR used 60 V beta and 13 J beta primers. This table comes from immunoSEQ multiplex PCR, and its TCRdb copy is limited to in-frame clones, with some not included. Among some 110,000 clones, nearly 90% were seen once, and the ten largest hold approximately 2.7%. Specified time point: after dendritic cell vaccination, including at tumor progression/relapse. CDR3 size: 14 residues. Trimming left V 8 bases short and J 3 bases short, with 17 bases between. Germline V lookup: CDR1 SGHRS, CDR2 YFSETQ. The TCR originated in a human donor with glioblastoma. Specimen: blood, collected after dendritic cell vaccination. The rearrangement uses TRBV5-1 and TRBJ1-2; possibly TRBD1 for D (5 bases). This CDR3 reads CASRRDSEDYGYTF. CDR3 nucleotide sequence: TGCGCCAGTCGAAGGGACTCGGAAGACTATGGCTACACCTTC.